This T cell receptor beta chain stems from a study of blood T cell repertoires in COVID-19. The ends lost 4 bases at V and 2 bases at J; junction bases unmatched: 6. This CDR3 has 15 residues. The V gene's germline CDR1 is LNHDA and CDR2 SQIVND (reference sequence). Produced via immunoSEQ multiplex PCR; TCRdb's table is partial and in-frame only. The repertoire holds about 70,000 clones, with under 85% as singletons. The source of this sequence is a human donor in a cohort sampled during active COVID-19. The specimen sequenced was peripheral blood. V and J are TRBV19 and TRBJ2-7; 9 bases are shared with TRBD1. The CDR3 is CASSRGGTGTYEQYF. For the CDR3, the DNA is TGTGCCAGTAGTAGGGGGGGGACAGGGACCTACGAGCAGTACTTC.